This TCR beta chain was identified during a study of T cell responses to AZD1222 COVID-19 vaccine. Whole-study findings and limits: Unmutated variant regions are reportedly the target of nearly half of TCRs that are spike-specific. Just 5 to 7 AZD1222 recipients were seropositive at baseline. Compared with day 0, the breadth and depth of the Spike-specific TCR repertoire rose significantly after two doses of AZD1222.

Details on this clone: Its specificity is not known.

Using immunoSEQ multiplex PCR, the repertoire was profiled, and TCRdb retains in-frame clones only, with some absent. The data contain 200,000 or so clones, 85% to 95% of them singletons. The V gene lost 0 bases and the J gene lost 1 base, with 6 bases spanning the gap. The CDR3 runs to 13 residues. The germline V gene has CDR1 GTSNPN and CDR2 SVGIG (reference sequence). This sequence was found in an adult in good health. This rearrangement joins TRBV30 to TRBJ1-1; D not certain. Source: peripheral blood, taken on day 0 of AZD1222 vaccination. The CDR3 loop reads CAWSVPQNTEAFF. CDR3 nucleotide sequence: TGTGCCTGGAGTGTACCTCAGAACACTGAAGCTTTCTTT.